The clone carrying this TCR beta chain was recorded only once. Its antigen is still unknown. Primers included in the PCR were 60 Vbeta and 13 Jbeta primers. Some clones are missing from TCRdb's copy, which holds only in-frame ones; the method was immunoSEQ multiplex PCR. The table lists around 190,000 clones, around a tenth of them singletons, with 1% to 1.5% in the top ten. This specimen belongs to a study of cytomegalovirus exposure and HLA in healthy donors. Study results and caveats: In a later analysis, TCR beta V- and J-gene trimming was associated with a missense DCLRE1C variant.

The receptor was derived from a woman in her 30s in good health and CMV-seropositive. What was sequenced was PBMCs.

The CDR3 coding sequence is TGCGCCAGCAGCTCCGGGACAGGAGATAACTATGGCTACACCTTC. It is translated as CASSSGTGDNYGYTF. The chain couples TRBV5-1 to TRBJ1-2; 8 nucleotides agree with TRBD1. The length of the CDR3 is 15 residues. CDR1 is SGHRS, CDR2 YFSETQ, per germline. J gave up 1 base and V 3 bases, and 5 bases lay outside the gene matches.